This record concerns one TCR beta chain sequence. This sample is drawn from a study of blood T cell repertoires in COVID-19. Study in general: The samples span acute and convalescent COVID-19 from the United States, Italy and Spain. PBMCs, B-cell-depleted T cells, or T cells provided the cDNA or gDNA that made up the material.

Original methodology: Researchers report that nucleated cell counts were estimated from reference gene primer amplification. Method: immunoSEQ multiplex PCR; TCRdb's copy keeps in-frame clones and lacks some. V, J and clone size reflect that table, while D and trimming were determined from the DNA. The sample includes under 250,000 clones, around 80% of them seen just once. Germline V gene data show CDR1 as MDHEN and CDR2 as SYDVKM. CDR3 length equals 18 residues. The V end lost 3 bases, the J end lost 0 bases, and 18 bases lay between the germline ends. Sequencing was carried out using peripheral blood. The source is a human donor in a cohort sampled during active COVID-19. The rearrangement uses TRBV28 and TRBJ1-5, with D perhaps matching TRBD1 (6 bases). CDR3 in amino acids: CASSFSLFRGNSNQPQHF. The DNA for the CDR3 is TGTGCCAGCAGTTTTTCATTGTTCAGGGGAAATAGCAATCAGCCCCAGCATTTT.